This T cell receptor beta chain was sequenced for a study of T cell responses to AZD1222 COVID-19 vaccine (dated by TCRdb to about 2021). Looking at the study overall: A total of 233 trial participants underwent TCR sequencing, of whom some 210 received two doses of AZD1222 and around 25 received two doses of the MenACWY control vaccine. Trial participants were enrolled by age into subgroups of 18-55, 56-69 and 70-plus years, and 148, 28 and 57 TCR-sequenced participants, respectively, were included in these subgroups.

The CDR3 regions of human TCRbeta chains were analyzed by immunosequencing. The original methods were these. TCRs in the repertoires were compared against a reference library of SARS-CoV-2-specific TCRs that had been generated with the MIRA antigen-specificity platform. Breadth was defined as the fraction of unique TCRs that were SARS-CoV-2-associated, and depth was defined as the fraction of total T cells that were SARS-CoV-2-associated. Using the MIRA data, each spike-specific TCR was assigned both to the spike region to which the TCR was reactive and to a CD4 or CD8 class. Log10-transformed breadth and depth values were compared by one-way ANOVA with Sidak's multiple comparisons tests. Drawn from immuneACCESS, this table holds only the in-frame rearrangements with V and J called that TCRdb kept. Clones are partly lost; checked studies trace under half to an unresolved V gene and leave the rest unexplained. V, J and clone size reflect that table, while D and trimming were determined from the DNA. The sample contains 150,000 to 200,000 clones, roughly 94% of them found a single time. Around 0.98% of the sample is held by the ten biggest clonotypes.

The sample's time point label is to be understood as: about 28 days (+/-7) after the second vaccine dose. AZD1222 recipients whose second dose came at about 4 weeks and those whose second dose came at about 12 weeks were combined into one group, since spike-specific TCR depth and breadth did not differ between the two schedules. Samples from vaccinated people were obtained from the UK trials COV001 and COV002, which included a single-blind randomized controlled phase 2/3 trial of AZD1222 (ChAdOx1 nCoV-19) in healthy adults. Trial participant PBMC samples were collected at day 0 and day 28 after the second dose for TCRbeta chain sequencing. Results and caveats for the whole study, not just this receptor: Nearly half of unique spike-specific TCRs reportedly recognized epitopes outside regions mutated in the B.1.351 and B.1.1.7 variants. No day 14 peak-response samples were available, so repertoires were characterized only after the peak T cell response. The 56-69-year group was small, and its depth increase did not reach significance, likely because of low power. After two AZD1222 doses, spike-specific TCR breadth and depth were significantly higher than at day 0 and than in MenACWY recipients. Most participants were white British and females outnumbered males, and the authors suggested that clonal diversity may have been underestimated. Only five or six AZD1222 recipients were SARS-CoV-2 seropositive at baseline, limiting conclusions about previously exposed vaccinees. Vaccine-associated CD4 TCRs spanned the whole spike protein, with dominant responses in regions 160-218 and 743-854.

The CDR3 covers 11 residues, taking in both the cysteine and the phenylalanine. The read is trimmed to its CDR3 DNA, 33 bases read in frame from base 1. The junction carries 9 bases between V and J, which are trimmed by 5 bases and 8 bases respectively. Via the germline V gene (reference sequence), CDR1 is LNHNV and CDR2 YYDKDF. Only one count was recorded for this clone. There is no known antigen for this receptor. It has no much larger one-base neighbor in the sample; base qualities were not kept. The material was peripheral blood, obtained 28 days after the second AZD1222 dose. The sequence derives from an adult who received the AZD1222 COVID-19 vaccine. The receptor chain draws on TRBV15 and TRBJ1-2, and possibly TRBD1, on 6 matching bases. CDR3 protein: CATSSQGGYTF. The DNA sequence is given as TGTGCCACCAGCTCTCAGGGGGGCTACACCTTC.